This TCR beta chain came from a study of T cell clusters in autoimmune cytopenias. Study summary: A median of roughly 50,000 TRB reads per sample yielded a median approximately 2,500 distinct clonotypes. Study-wide points: Active autoimmune hepatitis patients had roughly 2.9-fold fewer exclusive TRB clusters than healthy donors.

Germline V gene sequence: CDR1 SNHLY, CDR2 FYNNEI. This CDR3 spans 14 amino acids. Roughly 38,000 genome equivalents of blood DNA were amplified for TRB. Notes on this clonotype: The antigen is unknown.

Multiplex touch-down PCR amplified TRB using TRB-A and TRB-B pools in one tube. With the multiplex PCR reads reprocessed, TCRdb shows one record per CDR3 protein and no DNA. The sample includes 6,500 to 8,500 distinct CDR3 sequences. What was sequenced was peripheral blood. The chain joins TRBV2 to TRBJ2-3; TCRdb reports TRBD1, a call that lacks DNA to check it against. The receptor's source is a human donor with an autoimmune cytopenia or autoimmune hepatitis (not recorded which). CDR3 sequence reads: CARTGTGIADTQYF.